This TCR beta chain was obtained from a study of T cell responses to AZD1222 COVID-19 vaccine. Regarding this clone: Its antigen remains unidentified. Its ends do not fully match the called genes, so a read error is possible.

Only in-frame clones appear in the TCRdb table, and some are missing; sequencing was by immunoSEQ multiplex PCR. The table shows some 150,000 clones, with about 90% occurring only once. Study-wide points: Donors were chiefly white British, with a greater number of females, and clonal diversity was perhaps underestimated. Spike was spanned by vaccine-associated CD4 TCRs, which were dominant at 160-218 and 743-854. Spike-specific TCRs gained breadth and depth after people received two AZD1222 doses. Seropositive status at baseline applied to only a handful of AZD1222 recipients.

This material consisted of peripheral blood, taken on day 0 of MenACWY control vaccination. This receptor was identified in an adult in good health.

CDR3 in amino acids: CASSLLPNNEQFF. The CDR3, as DNA: TGTGCTAGCAGCCTCCTGCCCAACAATGAGCAGTTCTTC. The gene calls are TRBV7-7 and TRBJ2-1; no definite D call. The CDR3 totals 13 residues. The germline CDR1 and CDR2 sequences are SSHAT and FNYEAQ (reference sequence).